Many counts were recorded for the clone carrying this T cell receptor beta chain. What it binds is not known. These data come from a study of T cells in Graves' hyperthyroidism and ophthalmopathy. Study results and limitations: Ophthalmopathy cases were set apart from stable hyperthyroidism by a 13 V-J model.

The CDR3 extends over 18 amino acids. Germline CDR1 MNHEY, CDR2 SMNVEV (reference sequence). V lost 8 bases to trimming and J lost 0 bases, with 22 bases between them. Amplified TCR beta CDR3 regions derived from RNA transcripts. First-round RT-PCR targeting the TCR CDR3 was performed with the HTBI primer set. One entry per CDR3 protein results from TCRdb running MiXCR on the multiplex PCR reads. The sample contains fewer than 750,000 distinct CDR3 sequences, more than 14% of which appear only once. Lactation, pregnancy, other autoimmune disease or uncontrolled infection led to exclusion of patients. V and J are TRBV27 and TRBJ1-4; no reliable D call. Specimen: blood. This TCR came from a woman aged 45 to 65 with Graves' ophthalmopathy. The CDR3 DNA reads TGTGCCAGCTCTTCTCAACCCTGGACCAGCCCAACTAATGAAAAACTGTTTTTT. Residues: CASSSQPWTSPTNEKLFF.